These 7 T cell receptor beta chains originate from one sample sequenced in a study of blood T cell repertoires in COVID-19. The repertoire was sequenced with immunoSEQ multiplex PCR; TCRdb's copy has only in-frame clones and lacks some. The sample yields more than 400,000 clones, 70% to 90% seen once. Sequencing was carried out using peripheral blood. Receptors originate from a human donor in a cohort sampled during active COVID-19.

J is TRBJ2-7 and V is TRBV18, with D possibly being TRBD2 (5 bases). V gave up 3 bases and J gave up 0 bases, with 12 bases separating them. The CDR3 is 15 residues long. Per germline, CDR1 KGHSH and CDR2 LQKENI. The CDR3 loop reads CASSPAEGISYEQYF. The CDR3 region has the DNA TGTGCCAGCTCACCTGCCGAGGGCATCTCCTACGAGCAGTACTTC.

This chain uses TRBV29-1 with TRBJ2-7, with 7 bases identical to TRBD2. J gave up 3 bases and V 5 bases, and 13 bases lay outside the gene matches. This CDR3 contains 15 residues. The germline gives CDR1 SQVTM, CDR2 ANQGSEA. The CDR3 protein is CSVLLAALGDYEQYF. In DNA, the CDR3 is TGCAGCGTTCTCCTAGCGGCCCTAGGGGACTACGAGCAGTACTTC.

The V call is TRBV24-1, the J call TRBJ2-7; a weak D match, TRBD1 (5 bases). This CDR3 spans 15 amino acids. Trimming took 2 bases from V and 3 from J, leaving 13 bases between them. The germline gives CDR1 KGHDR, CDR2 SFDVKD. The CDR3 sequence is CATSDSQLGHYEQYF. The CDR3 DNA follows: TGTGCCACCAGTGATTCTCAGTTGGGGCACTACGAGCAGTACTTC.

This clone has a single count. V is TRBV9 and J is TRBJ2-1; 8 bases agree with TRBD2. Per the germline V gene, CDR1 is SGDLS and CDR2 is YYNGEE. There are 16 residues in the CDR3. V lost 4 bases and J lost 2; bases outside the gene matches: 8. The CDR3 DNA is TGTGCCAGCAGCTCTCGGGAGGGGATCACCTACAATGAGCAGTTCTTC. It codes for CASSSREGITYNEQFF.

This chain links TRBV2 with TRBJ1-1; perhaps TRBD1 as D (6 bases). With 6 bases removed from V and 2 bases from J, the gap between germline ends came to 22 bases. CDR1 and CDR2 from the germline V gene are SNHLY and FYNNEI. The CDR3 covers 17 residues. CDR3 region: CASRSGGAMGTNTEAFF. CDR3 nucleotide sequence: TGTGCCAGCAGAAGCGGGGGGGCGATGGGGACAAACACTGAAGCTTTCTTT.

V and J are TRBV3-1 (or the pseudogene TRBV3-2) and TRBJ2-7; 7 nucleotides match TRBD2. The V segment lost 1 base and the J segment 4 bases; nucleotides outside the gene matches: 1. The CDR3 spans 13 residues. The V gene's germline CDR1 is LGHDT and CDR2 YNNKEL (reference sequence). The CDR3 loop is CASSQVGGYEQYF. The CDR3 DNA follows: TGTGCCAGCAGCCAAGTGGGGGGGTACGAGCAGTACTTC.

The CDR3 reads CASRSRGRNTEAFF. The CDR3 nucleotides read TGTGCCAGCAGAAGCAGGGGGCGAAACACTGAAGCTTTCTTT. The rearrangement joins TRBV3-1 (or the pseudogene TRBV3-2) to TRBJ1-1; 8 bases map to TRBD1. The CDR3 loop spans 14 amino acids. Trimming cost V 6 bases and J 2 bases; bases outside gene matches: 5. Germline loops: CDR1 LGHDT, CDR2 YNNKEL (reference sequence).